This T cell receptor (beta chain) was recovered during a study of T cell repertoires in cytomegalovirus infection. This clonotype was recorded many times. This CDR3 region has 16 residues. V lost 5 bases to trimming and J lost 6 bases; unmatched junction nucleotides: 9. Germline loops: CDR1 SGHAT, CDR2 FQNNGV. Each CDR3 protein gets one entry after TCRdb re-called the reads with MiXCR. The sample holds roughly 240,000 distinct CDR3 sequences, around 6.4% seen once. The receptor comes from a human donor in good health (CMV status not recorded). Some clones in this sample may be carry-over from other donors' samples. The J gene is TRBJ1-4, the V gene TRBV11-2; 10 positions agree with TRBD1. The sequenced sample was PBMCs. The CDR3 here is CASSPTGGIRDEKLFF. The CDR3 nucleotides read TGTGCCAGCAGCCCGACAGGGGGCATAAGGGATGAAAAACTGTTTTTT.